A selection of T cell receptor beta chains follows, all from one sample in a study of regulatory T cells in long-lasting Graves disease. Using its own MiXCR run on the multiplex PCR reads, TCRdb lists one record per CDR3 protein. The table has approximately 210,000 distinct CDR3 sequences, about 18% seen once; the top ten hold roughly 23%. Sequences were derived from peripheral blood mononuclear cells (PBMCs), sampled at new diagnosis, from a patient treated with antithyroid drugs. Receptor source: a female donor with Graves disease. Both conserved end residues are part of each CDR3. D genes are given only for firm matches. Clone size is shown for a subset of rows, as once, few, many or a class of expanded clone.

TRBV5-6	-	TRBD2	TRBJ2-7	TGTGCCAGCAGCTTTGGGACTAGCGGGGGATACGAGCAGTACTTC	CASSFGTSGGYEQYF
TRBV9	few	TRBD2	TRBJ2-3	TGTGCCAGCAGCGGCCCCGGACTAGCCCGAAATACGCAGTATTTT	CASSGPGLARNTQYF
TRBV15	many	TRBD1	TRBJ1-3	TGTGCCACCAGCAGGGGGACAGGGCCCTCTGGAAACACCATATATTTT	CATSRGTGPSGNTIYF
TRBV20-1	many	TRBD2	TRBJ2-3	TGCAGTGCTAGAGGACTAGCGGGATTAGATACGCAGTATTTT	CSARGLAGLDTQYF
TRBV2	many	TRBD1	TRBJ1-4	TGTGCCAGCAGTGACGGACAGGGGGCGCGGGAAAAACTGTTTTTT	CASSDGQGAREKLFF
TRBV2	many	TRBD1	TRBJ1-1	TGTGCCAGCAAGGGGCGGGACAGCTTCATGAACACTGAAGCTTTCTTT	CASKGRDSFMNTEAFF
TRBV7-9	many	-	TRBJ2-1	TGTGCCAGCAGCTTCGCGGGACGACCCAATGAGCAGTTCTTC	CASSFAGRPNEQFF
TRBV2	many	-	TRBJ2-7	TGTGCCAGCAGAACAGAAAGGAGCTCCTACGAGCAGTACTTC	CASRTERSSYEQYF
TRBV11-2	many	TRBD2	TRBJ2-7	TGCGCCAGCAGCCAAGGGACTAGCGGGAGTTACGAGCAGTACTTC	CASSQGTSGSYEQYF
TRBV7-3	many	-	TRBJ2-5	TGTGCCAGCAGCTTAAACTCAGGGTGGGAGGAGACCCAGTACTTC	CASSLNSGWEETQYF
TRBV6-2/TRBV6-3	many	-	TRBJ2-7	TGTGCCAGCAGTTGGGGTGTCCGATACGAGCAGTACTTC	CASSWGVRYEQYF
TRBV28	-	-	TRBJ2-7	TGTGCCAGCACCCAGGAGGGGGGGAGAGGGGGCTACGAGCAGTACTTC	CASTQEGGRGGYEQYF
TRBV7-2	few	-	TRBJ2-7	TGTGCCAGCAGCTTCTATAGGGGAATGAGCTCCTACGAGCAGTACTTC	CASSFYRGMSSYEQYF
TRBV11-2	many	TRBD2	TRBJ2-3	TGTGCCAGCAGCTTACTCGGGGGGAGCACAGATACGCAGTATTTT	CASSLLGGSTDTQYF
TRBV3-1	many	TRBD2	TRBJ2-1	TGTGCCAGCAGCCAATCGCTCGGGGGCGGGAGGGACTACAATGAGCAGTTCTTC	CASSQSLGGGRDYNEQFF
TRBV24-1	-	-	TRBJ1-2	TGTGCCACCAGTGATCCCTCCATGGAGGGAAGTTATGGCTACACCTTC	CATSDPSMEGSYGYTF
TRBV12-3/TRBV12-4	many	-	TRBJ2-5	TGTGCCAGCAAAGTCGACGCCGTAGAGACCCAGTACTTC	CASKVDAVETQYF
TRBV18	many	-	TRBJ1-5	TGTGCCAGCTCAGGGGACAATAGCAATCAGCCCCAGCATTTT	CASSGDNSNQPQHF
TRBV12-5	-	-	TRBJ2-5	TGTGCTAGTGGCTTCCACCGGGACTTTGAAGAGACCCAGTACTTC	CASGFHRDFEETQYF
TRBV10-3	many	-	TRBJ2-6	TGTGCCATCAGTGAGGGATCTGGGGCCAACGTCCTGACTTTC	CAISEGSGANVLTF
TRBV2	many	-	TRBJ2-5	TGTGCCAGCAGTGAATTTGGGGTTCAAGAGACCCAGTACTTC	CASSEFGVQETQYF
TRBV20-1	many	TRBD1	TRBJ1-4	TGCAGTGCTAGAGTCGGGACAGGTGATGAAAAACTGTTTTTT	CSARVGTGDEKLFF
TRBV19	many	-	TRBJ1-2	TGTGCCAGTAGTTCAAAGGGTAATGGCTACACCTTC	CASSSKGNGYTF
TRBV27	-	-	TRBJ2-7	TGTGCCAGCAGCCAGAACGGATACTCCTACGAGCAGTACTTC	CASSQNGYSYEQYF
TRBV24-1	many	-	TRBJ1-2	TGTGCCACCAGTGATACCGGGCTGACTTATGGCTACACCTTC	CATSDTGLTYGYTF
TRBV27	-	TRBD2	TRBJ2-7	TGTGCCAGCAGACTAGCGGGGGGCGGGGGAGAGCAGTACTTC	CASRLAGGGGEQYF
TRBV11-1	many	-	TRBJ2-2	TGTGCCAGCAGCTTAGGGGCGGATAGGGCCACCGGGGAGCTGTTTTTT	CASSLGADRATGELFF
TRBV7-9	many	-	TRBJ2-1	TGTGCCAGCAGCTACTCGATTTCCTACAATGAGCAGTTCTTC	CASSYSISYNEQFF
TRBV6-1	many	-	TRBJ1-1	TGTGCCAGCGGTAAACAGGGAAGAGGCGCTGAAGCTTTCTTT	CASGKQGRGAEAFF
TRBV19	-	-	TRBJ1-2	TGTGCCAGTAGACACCCGGGACATACTAACTATGGCTACACCTTC	CASRHPGHTNYGYTF
TRBV12-5	-	TRBD2	TRBJ2-1	TGTGCTAGTGGTTCTAGCGGGAGCTACAATGAGCAGTTCTTC	CASGSSGSYNEQFF
TRBV24-1	many	-	TRBJ1-2	TGTGCCACCAGTGAGCCACCGGCCGACTATGGCTACACCTTC	CATSEPPADYGYTF
TRBV14	many	-	TRBJ1-4	TGTGCCAGCAGCCGCACAGGAGGGGAAAATGAAAAACTGTTTTTT	CASSRTGGENEKLFF
TRBV6-2/TRBV6-3	few	-	TRBJ1-5	TGTGCCAGCGGACCCAGGGTTGATGCGCCCCAGCATTTT	CASGPRVDAPQHF
TRBV7-3	-	TRBD2	TRBJ2-1	TGTGCCAGCAGCCTATACAGCGGGGATGAGCAGTTCTTC	CASSLYSGDEQFF
TRBV11-2	-	-	TRBJ1-1	TGTGCCAGCAGCTTAGTGGGGAGGGGGTTTAACACTGAAGCTTTCTTT	CASSLVGRGFNTEAFF
TRBV19	many	-	TRBJ1-1	TGTGCCAGTGTTTCTGGGGTACACATCATGAACACTGAAGCTTTCTTT	CASVSGVHIMNTEAFF
TRBV30	-	-	TRBJ2-5	TGTGGCTGGAGTCAAGGGGGGACACTCCAAGAGACCCAGTGCTTC	CGWSQGGTLQETQCF
TRBV27	-	TRBD2	TRBJ2-4	TGTGCCAGCAGCTGGACTAGCGGGAGGCACATTCAGTACTTC	CASSWTSGRHIQYF
TRBV12-5	many	TRBD2	TRBJ2-5	TGTGCTAGTGGTTTCTCGGGAGGGGAGACCCAGTACTTC	CASGFSGGETQYF
TRBV6-1	-	-	TRBJ2-7	TGTGCCCGGGGCGACCGGGAACAGTACTTC	CARGDREQYF
TRBV10-2	many	-	TRBJ2-4	TGCGCCAGCACAGGGGCAGCCAAAAACATTCAGTACTTC	CASTGAAKNIQYF
TRBV24-1	many	TRBD2	TRBJ2-5	TGTGCCACCAGTGAACCCGGACTAGCGGGAGTTGGGTCAAGGGGGACCCAGTACTTC	CATSEPGLAGVGSRGTQYF
TRBV6-5	many	-	TRBJ1-2	TGTGCCAGCAGTTACTTCCACAGGGATAACTATGGCTACACCTTC	CASSYFHRDNYGYTF
TRBV6-1	-	-	TRBJ1-2	TGTGCCAGCAGTGAAGGTAACCGAGCCTTTAGCTATGGCTACACCTTC	CASSEGNRAFSYGYTF
TRBV6-1	many	TRBD1	TRBJ1-2	TGTGCCAGCAGTACCCGTGGACAGGCCCAAGGGTATGGCTACACCTTC	CASSTRGQAQGYGYTF